This TCR beta chain was identified during a study of CD8 T cells in Susac syndrome. An input of about 0.5 to 1 ug of RNA was subjected to reverse transcription using random hexamers. Multiplex PCR with immunoSEQ amplified the TCR beta CDR3 across 54 Vbeta and 13 Jbeta. TCRdb used MiXCR to reprocess the immunoSEQ multiplex PCR reads, holding one entry per CDR3 protein. In the table there are hundreds of thousands of distinct CDR3 sequences, approximately 94% of which are singletons. The sequence came from a human donor with Susac syndrome. Sequencing was carried out using CD4+ T cells from PBMCs.

The CDR3 bases are TGTGCCACCAGCGACCTTTTGGAAGACCCGAACACTGAAGCTTTCTTT. As protein: CATSDLLEDPNTEAFF. The chain joins TRBV24-1 to TRBJ1-1; D is undetermined. Between the trimmed V and J ends, which lost 7 bases and 1 base, there was a span of 18 bases. The CDR3 runs 16 residues. CDR1 and CDR2 (germline): KGHDR, SFDVKD.